This T cell receptor (beta chain) was observed in a study of Ad26.COV2.S vaccination and SARS-CoV-2 variants. The assay was immunoSEQ multiplex PCR, and TCRdb's table has in-frame clones only and misses some. The table shows around 300,000 clones, with 88% occurring only once. The sample's treatment: 15 to 20 received Ad26.COV2.S at low or high dose, single or two shots; five or six received placebo; per-sample allocation not given. Sampling was performed 63 days after the first vaccine or placebo injection. Germline V lookup: CDR1 SGHTA, CDR2 FQGTGA. The CDR3 length is 15 residues. The V gene lost 1 base and the J gene lost 1 base, with 8 bases spanning the gap.

This clonotype originated in a person aged 18-65 years who received the Ad26.COV2.S COVID-19 vaccine or a placebo. Sequenced here: peripheral blood, sampled in a trial of Ad26.COV2.S vaccine versus placebo. The chain carries TRBV7-3 and TRBJ1-3; no firm D call. This CDR3 is CASSLNPTSGNTIYF. CDR3 sequence (DNA): TGTGCCAGCAGCTTAAATCCGACATCTGGAAACACCATATATTTT.